Listed below are T cell receptor beta chains from one sample, sequenced in a study of T-cell memory formation after mild COVID-19. TCRdb ran MiXCR on the 5' RACE reads and lists one entry per CDR3 protein. The sample shows over 300,000 distinct CDR3 sequences, less than 25% of them seen only once. The sequencing sample was made of PBMCs or a T cell subset sorted from them (not recorded which). These receptors originate from a man aged 18-30 years who had mild COVID-19 (a few samples of this study predate the infection). Cell type and time point are not known. The CDR3 runs from the conserved cysteine through the conserved F or W. D genes are given only for firm matches. Where a row states a size, it is once, few, many or the class of an expanded clone; other rows omit it.

>TRBV20-1|TRBD1|16|-|TRBJ1-5
CSAAPSTGEPNQPQHF
TGCAGTGCCGCGCCGTCGACAGGGGAGCCCAATCAGCCCCAGCATTTT
>TRBV4-3|-|19|-|TRBJ1-1
CASSQELPANIVRNTEAFF
TGCGCCAGCAGCCAAGAATTGCCAGCCAATATCGTTCGGAACACTGAAGCTTTCTTT
>TRBV6-5|-|15|-|TRBJ2-7
CASSYSDPGRYEQYF
TGTGCCAGCAGTTACTCGGACCCCGGGAGATACGAGCAGTACTTC
>TRBV27|TRBD1|16|-|TRBJ1-1
CASSGLPGQRDTEAFF
TGTGCCAGCAGTGGATTACCGGGACAGCGTGACACTGAAGCTTTCTTT
>TRBV6-5|-|12|-|TRBJ2-7
CASGALSYEQYF
TGTGCCAGCGGGGCGCTTTCCTACGAGCAGTACTTC
>TRBV7-2|-|13|-|TRBJ2-5
CASSLNIGETQYF
TGTGCCAGCAGCTTAAACATCGGAGAGACCCAGTACTTC
>TRBV12-3/TRBV12-4|-|13|few|TRBJ1-1
CASTISGVTEAFF
TGTGCCAGCACCATTTCGGGTGTAACTGAAGCTTTCTTT
>TRBV7-2|-|14|few|TRBJ2-2
CASSFGAETGELFF
TGTGCCAGCAGCTTTGGAGCGGAAACCGGGGAGCTGTTTTTT
>TRBV5-1|TRBD2|15|few|TRBJ2-5
CASRSSGGYQETQYF
TGCGCCAGCAGGTCTAGCGGGGGGTACCAAGAGACCCAGTACTTC
>TRBV7-9|-|15|few|TRBJ1-2
CASSLAGTGDYGYTF
TGTGCCAGCAGCTTAGCGGGCACGGGTGACTATGGCTACACCTTC
>TRBV28|-|16|-|TRBJ2-6
CASSLKQGSGANVLTF
TGTGCCAGCAGTTTAAAGCAGGGCTCTGGGGCCAACGTCCTGACTTTC
>TRBV5-1|TRBD1|18|few|TRBJ2-4
CASSLDSAGGASKNIQYF
TGCGCCAGCAGCTTGGATTCGGCAGGGGGCGCGTCCAAAAACATTCAGTACTTC
>TRBV5-1|TRBD1|14|-|TRBJ1-3
CASSPGGAGNTIYF
TGCGCCAGCAGCCCAGGGGGGGCTGGAAACACCATATATTTT
>TRBV12-5|TRBD1|15|-|TRBJ1-5
CASEPGGQGNQPQHF
TGTGCTAGTGAACCAGGGGGCCAGGGCAATCAGCCCCAGCATTTT
>TRBV6-1|TRBD1|15|-|TRBJ1-2
CASSRPGQGDYGYTF
TGTGCCAGCAGTAGACCGGGACAGGGGGACTATGGCTACACCTTC
>TRBV5-1|TRBD2|14|many|TRBJ2-5
CASSPGLAGETQYF
TGCGCCAGCAGCCCCGGACTAGCGGGGGAGACCCAGTACTTC
>TRBV5-6|TRBD2|15|-|TRBJ2-3
CATQGRLAGGDTQYF
TGTGCAACGCAAGGGCGTCTAGCGGGGGGAGATACGCAGTATTTT
>TRBV12-5|-|12|-|TRBJ1-2
CASGLKGYGYTF
TGTGCTAGTGGTTTGAAGGGTTATGGCTACACCTTC
>TRBV4-3|TRBD1|16|few|TRBJ2-3
CASSQVPGGSTDTQYF
TGCGCCAGCAGCCAAGTCCCAGGGGGTAGCACAGATACGCAGTATTTT
>TRBV20-1|TRBD1|14|few|TRBJ2-2
CSATTGRNTGELFF
TGCAGTGCTACGACAGGGAGAAACACCGGGGAGCTGTTTTTT
>TRBV5-1|TRBD1|16|few|TRBJ1-6
CASSIGQGTNNSPLHF
TGCGCCAGCAGCATCGGACAGGGCACCAATAATTCACCCCTCCACTTT
>TRBV4-1|-|14|-|TRBJ1-2
CASSRMPPAEGYTF
TGCGCCAGCAGCCGAATGCCCCCCGCGGAGGGCTACACCTTC
>TRBV6-1|-|15|many|TRBJ2-5
CASSGAVAGGETQYF
TGTGCCAGCAGTGGGGCCGTGGCAGGAGGGGAGACCCAGTACTTC
>TRBV6-2/TRBV6-3|-|15|-|TRBJ2-5
CASSPHNPGGETQYF
TGTGCCAGCAGCCCCCACAATCCGGGCGGAGAGACCCAGTACTTC
>TRBV10-3|-|15|-|TRBJ1-1
CAISEQGIVNTEAFF
TGTGCCATCAGTGAGCAGGGGATTGTCAACACTGAAGCTTTCTTT
>TRBV29-1|TRBD2|14|-|TRBJ2-5
CSVEEETSFVTQYF
TGCAGCGTTGAAGAGGAGACTAGCTTTGTGACCCAGTACTTC
>TRBV6-2/TRBV6-3|-|13|few|TRBJ2-3
CASSYDPPHTQYF
TGTGCCAGCAGTTACGATCCGCCACATACGCAGTATTTT